One sample yielded the 22 T cell receptor beta chains listed below, sequenced in a study of shared clonotypes between healthy human individuals. The data were produced by immunoSEQ multiplex PCR, yet TCRdb's version contains in-frame clones alone and is incomplete. The sample lists over 700,000 clones, 72% occurring once. The sample consisted of memory CD4+ T cells sorted from blood. Subset reported: CD45RA-negative fraction. These TCRs come from a woman in her 30s in good health.

The V call is TRBV28, the J call TRBJ1-1, with D uncertain. The germline gives CDR1 MDHEN, CDR2 SYDVKM. The CDR3 length is 13 residues. Trimming stripped 6 bases from V and 0 bases from J, with 8 bases between. Written as DNA, the CDR3 is TGTGCCAGCAGACGGTTTATGAACACTGAAGCTTTCTTT. It encodes CASRRFMNTEAFF.

The chain recombines TRBV15 with TRBJ1-5; 8 positions match TRBD1. CDR1 is LNHNV and CDR2 is YYDKDF in the germline V gene (reference sequence). V dropped 1 base and J dropped 4; count of bases not matched to a gene: 9. The CDR3 loop spans 17 amino acids. The CDR3 protein is CATSRGKDRENNQPQHF. CDR3 nucleotides: TGTGCCACCAGCAGAGGGAAGGACAGGGAGAATAATCAGCCCCAGCATTTT. Full variable domain (remainder filled in from reference TRBV15 and TRBJ1-5): DAMVIQNPRYQVTQFGKPVTLSCSQTLNHNVMYWYQQKSSQAPKLLFHYYDKDFNNEADTPDNFQSRRPNTSFCFLDIRSPGLGDTAMYLCATSRGKDRENNQPQHFGDGTRLSIL.

The genes are TRBV28 and TRBJ2-3; D gene unclear. V gave up 5 bases and J gave up 0 bases, with 21 bases separating them. The CDR3 totals 18 residues. The V gene's germline CDR1 is MDHEN and CDR2 SYDVKM. The CDR3, as DNA: TGTGCCAGCAGTCTCTCAAGCAAGAGCTTTTCTAGCACAGATACGCAGTATTTT. This encodes CASSLSSKSFSSTDTQYF.

The J gene is TRBJ2-5, the V gene TRBV16, with unresolved D. This CDR3 comprises 16 residues. Looked up from germline, CDR1 is KGHSY and CDR2 is FQNENV. V shed 1 base and J shed 4 bases, with 16 bases lying between them. Written as DNA, the CDR3 is TGTGCCAGCAGCCAATATGTGGGTACAAGTGGAGAGACCCAGTACTTC. It codes for CASSQYVGTSGETQYF.

The rearrangement uses TRBV27 and TRBJ2-7; tentatively, D is TRBD2 (5 bases). The V gene's germline CDR1 is MNHEY and CDR2 SMNVEV (reference sequence). The germline V and J ends were trimmed by 0 bases and 3 bases, with 12 bases remaining between them. This CDR3 spans 15 amino acids. The DNA of the CDR3 is TGTGCCAGCAGTTTATCTGTAGCGAGTGACTACGAGCAGTACTTC. Residues: CASSLSVASDYEQYF.

This clone was seen ten or more times. The V gene is TRBV27, the J gene TRBJ2-7; D is possibly TRBD1 or TRBD2 (7 bases each). The germline V gene encodes CDR1 MNHEY and CDR2 SMNVEV (reference sequence). The CDR3 consists of 15 residues. Trimming shortened V by 4 bases and J by 3 bases, and 16 bases separated the two germline ends. CDR3: CASSSGGTGVYEQYF. The CDR3 DNA follows: TGTGCCAGCAGTTCGGGGGGAACAGGGGTCTACGAGCAGTACTTC.

The CDR3 DNA is TGCGCCAGCGTTATGACAGGGGTTACCACAGATACGCAGTATTTT. Its translation is CASVMTGVTTDTQYF. The chain carries TRBV5-1 and TRBJ2-3, with 8 bases lining up with TRBD1. Germline CDR1 reads SGHRS; CDR2 reads YFSETQ. CDR3 length: 15 residues. With V trimmed by 7 bases and J by 2 bases, 9 bases remained unmatched.

This clone was found once. CDR3 sequence: CASSSAAGLANTDTQYF. CDR3 sequence (DNA): TGTGCCAGCAGCTCCGCGGCAGGACTAGCTAACACAGATACGCAGTATTTT. The gene calls are TRBV7-9 and TRBJ2-3; 8 bases agree with TRBD2. The germline gives CDR1 SEHNR, CDR2 FQNEAQ (reference sequence). This CDR3 is 17 amino acids long. V lost 4 bases and J lost 2; bases outside the gene matches: 11. The complete variable domain, with remaining parts taken from reference TRBV7-9 and TRBJ2-3, reads DTGVSQNPRHKITKRGQNVTFRCDPISEHNRLYWYRQTLGQGPEFLTYFQNEAQLEKSRLLSDRFSAERPKGSFSTLEIQRTEQGDSAMYLCASSSAAGLANTDTQYFGPGTRLTVL.

This chain joins TRBV11-2 and TRBJ2-3; the D is unclear. Germline V gene data show CDR1 as SGHAT and CDR2 as FQNNGV. Between the trimmed V and J ends, which lost 2 bases and 6 bases, there was a span of 18 bases. This CDR3 comprises 16 residues. The CDR3 is CASSLSMSSAWDTQYF. The CDR3, as DNA: TGTGCCAGCAGCTTAAGTATGTCAAGTGCCTGGGATACGCAGTATTTT.

This clone showed up just a few times. The rearrangement uses TRBV10-3 and TRBJ2-2, with D perhaps TRBD2 (5 bases). The CDR3 length is 13 residues. CDR1 ENHRY and CDR2 SYGVKD come from the germline V gene. V was trimmed by 7 bases and J by 5 bases, leaving 11 bases between them. The CDR3 here is CAITEEHTGELFF. The CDR3 DNA reads as TGTGCCATCACGGAGGAGCATACCGGGGAGCTGTTTTTT.

The gene calls are TRBV5-1 and TRBJ1-5; 7 nucleotides line up with TRBD1. The CDR3 is 15 residues long. The J segment lost 3 bases and the V segment lost 4 bases, leaving 7 bases of the junction unmatched. Germline V gives CDR1 SGHRS, CDR2 YFSETQ. The CDR3 protein is CASSPGTALNQPQHF. In nucleotides, the CDR3 is TGCGCCAGCAGCCCCGGGACAGCCCTCAATCAGCCCCAGCATTTT. Filled out from reference TRBV5-1 and TRBJ1-5, the complete variable domain reads KAGVTQTPRYLIKTRGQQVTLSCSPISGHRSVSWYQQTPGQGLQFLFEYFSETQRNKGNFPGRFSGRQFSNSRSEMNVSTLELGDSALYLCASSPGTALNQPQHFGDGTRLSIL.

This chain links TRBV6-6 with TRBJ2-7, with 8 bases identical to TRBD1. CDR1 and CDR2 from the germline V gene are MNHNY and SVGAGI (reference sequence). V was clipped by 6 bases and J by 4 bases; unmatched bases: 2. The CDR3 totals 12 residues. The CDR3, as DNA: TGTGCCAGCAGCCGGGACAGGTACGAGCAGTACTTC. This gives the protein CASSRDRYEQYF.

J is TRBJ2-7 and V is TRBV12-5; D possibly corresponds to TRBD2 (6 bases). Germline CDR1 and CDR2: LGHNT and FRNRAP. This CDR3 is 12 amino acids long. The V gene lost 9 bases and the J gene lost 2 bases, with 11 bases spanning the gap. The CDR3 bases are TGTGCTAGCGGGAGCAACCCCTACGAGCAGTACTTC. It translates to CASGSNPYEQYF.

This clone was detected a few times. The rearrangement uses TRBV10-2 and TRBJ1-1; D may be TRBD1 (6 bases). CDR3 length equals 14 residues. Per germline, CDR1 WSHSY and CDR2 SAAADI. Trimming removed 3 bases at V and 1 base at J, with 9 bases between. The CDR3 loop reads CASSERGRNTEAFF. In DNA, the CDR3 is TGCGCCAGCAGTGAAAGGGGGAGGAACACTGAAGCTTTCTTT.

The J gene is TRBJ2-1, the V gene TRBV4-1; possibly TRBD1 for D (6 bases). The length of the CDR3 is 17 residues. Trimming cost V 3 bases and J 10 bases, with 25 bases left between them. Germline lookup yields CDR1 MGHRA and CDR2 YSYEKL. CDR3: CASSQPRAGVSIGEQFF. CDR3 coding DNA: TGCGCCAGCAGCCAGCCTAGGGCAGGGGTTTCAATTGGGGAGCAGTTCTTC.

This sequence joins TRBV18 and TRBJ1-1; no definite D call. The germline V gene has CDR1 KGHSH and CDR2 LQKENI. The CDR3 has 14 residues. V lost 6 bases and J lost 1, with 12 bases in between. DNA for the CDR3: TGTGCCAGCTCCCTAGTAGGGAGGAACACTGAAGCTTTCTTT. This codes for CASSLVGRNTEAFF.

The CDR3 region has the DNA TGTGCCAGCCAAGAGGGCGGGTTCAACACAGATACGCAGTATTTT. This codes for CASQEGGFNTDTQYF. V is TRBV28 and J is TRBJ2-3; D is possibly TRBD2 (5 bases). The CDR3 runs to 15 residues. V was clipped by 8 bases and J by 2 bases, with 17 bases between them. Germline V gives CDR1 MDHEN, CDR2 SYDVKM.

The rearrangement joins TRBV29-1 to TRBJ1-3; TRBD1 is a possible D gene (6 bases). Germline assignment: CDR1 SQVTM and CDR2 ANQGSEA. V was clipped by 5 bases and J by 0 bases, with 17 bases between them. The CDR3 has 16 amino acids. CDR3 sequence reads: CSVQDSTPDSGNTIYF. The DNA for the CDR3 is TGCAGCGTTCAGGACAGTACCCCGGACTCTGGAAACACCATATATTTT.

The chain combines TRBV19 with TRBJ2-7, with unresolved D. Germline CDR1 is LNHDA and CDR2 is SQIVND (reference sequence). This CDR3 region has 16 residues. V lost 4 bases, J lost 0 bases, and 16 bases lay in between. The CDR3 DNA is TGTGCCAGTAGTACCGTGGCGTTTGGCACCTCCTACGAGCAGTACTTC. Its translation is CASSTVAFGTSYEQYF. The full variable domain, with the rest looked up from reference TRBV19 and TRBJ2-7, is DGGITQSPKYLFRKEGQNVTLSCEQNLNHDAMYWYRQDPGQGLRLIYYSQIVNDFQKGDIAEGYSVSREKKESFPLTVTSAQKNPTAFYLCASSTVAFGTSYEQYFGPGTRLTVT.

The chain employs TRBV2 and TRBJ2-1; D unclear. The CDR3 extends over 14 amino acids. CDR1 is SNHLY, CDR2 FYNNEI, per germline. The V and J ends lost 3 bases and 5 bases respectively, with 11 bases between them. In nucleotides, the CDR3 is TGTGCCAGCAGTGAGGCTAGGGCAGACAATGAGCAGTTCTTC. This encodes CASSEARADNEQFF.

This clone occurred a few times. The V call is TRBV21-1, the J call TRBJ2-1; the table's TRBD2 call for D was not verified on the DNA. TRBV21-1 counts as a pseudogene. CDR3 length: 16 residues. The DNA for the CDR3 is TGTGCCAGCAGCAAAGGGGGCGGGAGGGCTTGGAATGAGCAGTTCTTC. Translating gives CASSKGGGRAWNEQFF.

This clone was counted between two and nine times. The chain employs TRBV7-9 and TRBJ2-7; no definite D call. V gave up 0 bases and J gave up 7 bases, with 4 bases separating them. There are 11 residues in the CDR3. The V gene's germline CDR1 is SEHNR and CDR2 FQNEAQ (reference sequence). The CDR3 sequence is CASSLAWEQYF. For the CDR3, the DNA is TGTGCCAGCAGCTTAGCCTGGGAGCAGTACTTC.